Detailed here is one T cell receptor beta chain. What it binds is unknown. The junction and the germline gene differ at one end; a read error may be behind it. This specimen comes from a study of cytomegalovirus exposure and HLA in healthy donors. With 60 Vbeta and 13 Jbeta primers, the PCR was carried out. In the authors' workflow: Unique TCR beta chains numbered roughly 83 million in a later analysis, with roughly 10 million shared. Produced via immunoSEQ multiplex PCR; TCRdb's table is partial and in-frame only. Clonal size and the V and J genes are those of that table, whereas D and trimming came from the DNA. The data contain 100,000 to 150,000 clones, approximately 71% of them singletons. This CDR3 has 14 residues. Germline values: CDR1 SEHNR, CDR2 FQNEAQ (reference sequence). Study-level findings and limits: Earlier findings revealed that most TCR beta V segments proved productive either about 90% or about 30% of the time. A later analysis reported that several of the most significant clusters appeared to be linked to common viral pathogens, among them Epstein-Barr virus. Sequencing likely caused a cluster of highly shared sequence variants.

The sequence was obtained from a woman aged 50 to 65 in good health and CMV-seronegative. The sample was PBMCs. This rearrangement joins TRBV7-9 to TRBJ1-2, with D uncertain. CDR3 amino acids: CSSSLAAGAYGYTF. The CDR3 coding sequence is TGTTCCAGCAGCTTAGCGGCGGGAGCATATGGCTACACCTTC. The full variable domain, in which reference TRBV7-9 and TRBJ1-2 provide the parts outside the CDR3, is DTGVSQNPRHKITKRGQNVTFRCDPISEHNRLYWYRQTLGQGPEFLTYFQNEAQLEKSRLLSDRFSAERPKGSFSTLEIQRTEQGDSAMYLCSSSLAAGAYGYTFGSGTRLTVV.